One and the same sample provided the 23 T cell receptor beta chains below, sequenced in a study of blood T cell repertoires in COVID-19. The data were produced by immunoSEQ multiplex PCR, yet TCRdb's version contains in-frame clones alone and is incomplete. The table lists a few hundred thousand clones, about 89% of them singletons. Sequencing was carried out using peripheral blood. The receptors come from a woman between 45 and 65 years old who had recovered from COVID-19.

The chain has TRBV19 and TRBJ2-1; D is perhaps TRBD1 (6 bases). The germline V gene has CDR1 LNHDA and CDR2 SQIVND (reference sequence). V lost 8 bases and J 8 bases, leaving 16 bases between the germline ends. The CDR3 loop spans 13 amino acids. CDR3 region: CASRKLEGDEQFF. For the CDR3, the DNA is TGTGCCAGTCGCAAACTAGAGGGGGATGAGCAGTTCTTC.

The chain employs TRBV7-8 and TRBJ2-1; 8 positions match TRBD2. Trimming removed 1 base from V and 7 bases from J; junction bases left unmatched: 9. The CDR3 extends over 16 amino acids. Germline loops: CDR1 SGHVS, CDR2 FQNEAQ. CDR3 in DNA: TGTGCCAGCAGCTTAGGTAGGAGCGGGAGTTTGAATGAGCAGTTCTTC. Its protein product is CASSLGRSGSLNEQFF.

This clone was detected only a few times. This chain connects TRBV2 to TRBJ2-7; D is possibly TRBD1 (5 bases). This CDR3 region has 12 residues. Trimming took 6 bases from V and 11 from J, leaving 17 bases between them. Germline V lookup: CDR1 SNHLY, CDR2 FYNNEI. The CDR3 loop is CASSPQGPAEYF. CDR3 in DNA: TGTGCCAGCAGCCCCCAGGGTCCGGCGGAGTACTTC.

V gene TRBV4-1 combines with J gene TRBJ1-1; tentative D call: TRBD1 (6 bases). Trimming cost V 5 bases and J 2 bases, with 9 bases left between them. The length of the CDR3 is 13 residues. The germline V gene has CDR1 MGHRA and CDR2 YSYEKL. For the CDR3, the DNA is TGCGCCAGCAGCTACAGGGTTAACACTGAAGCTTTCTTT. It encodes CASSYRVNTEAFF.

The CDR3 protein is CASSYSRGAASSGANVLTF. Written as DNA, the CDR3 is TGTGCCAGCAGTTACTCGCGGGGAGCCGCCTCCTCTGGGGCCAACGTCCTGACTTTC. This chain connects TRBV6-2 or TRBV6-3 to TRBJ2-6; possibly TRBD2 for D (6 bases). V was pared by 0 bases and J by 0 bases, with 15 bases between. The CDR3 has 19 residues. Germline lookup yields CDR1 MNHEY and CDR2 SVGEGT.

The V and J genes are TRBV5-4 and TRBJ2-3; 8 bases fit TRBD2. Germline V CDR1 and CDR2: SGHNT, YYREEE (reference sequence). Trimming cost V 0 bases and J 1 base; bases outside gene matches: 7. This CDR3 comprises 17 residues. CDR3 sequence reads: CASSLAVGGGRTDTQYF. The CDR3 DNA is TGTGCCAGCAGCTTGGCCGTCGGGGGGGGTCGCACAGATACGCAGTATTTT.

The chain carries TRBV4-1 and TRBJ2-1, with 9 bases identical to TRBD1. Germline V lookup: CDR1 MGHRA, CDR2 YSYEKL. V lost 8 bases, J lost 8 bases, and 10 bases stayed unmatched. This CDR3 is 14 amino acids long. CDR3 region: CASSGQGIRDEQFF. The CDR3 DNA is TGCGCCAGCTCAGGACAGGGGATCAGGGATGAGCAGTTCTTC.

The count of this clone is one. The J gene is TRBJ1-1, the V gene TRBV3-1 (or the pseudogene TRBV3-2); D call uncertain. The germline CDR1 and CDR2 sequences are LGHDT and YNNKEL (reference sequence). Trimming left V 1 base short and J 7 bases short, with 13 bases between. The length of the CDR3 is 14 residues. DNA of the CDR3: TGTGCCAGCAGCCAAGCCTCCACAGACAATGAAGCTTTCTTT. This sequence encodes CASSQASTDNEAFF.

CDR3 nucleotide sequence: TGCGCCACCCCCCCGACGGAGTCACCCCTCCACTTT. It yields the protein CATPPTESPLHF. The chain is built from TRBV4-3 and TRBJ1-6; D is unresolved. The germline V gene has CDR1 LGHNA and CDR2 YSLEER. The CDR3 is 12 amino acids. V was pared by 10 bases and J by 10 bases, with 14 bases between.

The chain joins TRBV7-2 to TRBJ1-5, with a possible D match to TRBD1 (5 bases). This CDR3 has 15 amino acids. Per the germline V gene, CDR1 is SGHTA and CDR2 is FQGNSA. The V end was cut by 1 base, the J end by 7 bases, with 14 bases between. CDR3 sequence: CASSLGSGKEQPQHF. For the CDR3, the DNA is TGTGCCAGCAGCTTAGGATCAGGGAAGGAGCAGCCCCAGCATTTT.

The V gene is TRBV4-3, the J gene TRBJ2-1, with D possibly being TRBD2 (6 bases). Germline assignment: CDR1 LGHNA and CDR2 YSLEER. Deletions cut 3 bases from V and 4 bases from J, with 16 bases between. There are 16 residues in the CDR3. The CDR3 DNA reads TGCGCCAGCAGCCAGGAACCGGGACTCTTTTACAATGAGCAGTTCTTC. Amino acids: CASSQEPGLFYNEQFF.

The genes are TRBV5-1 and TRBJ2-7, with TRBD1 matching 12 bases. This CDR3 has 19 residues. CDR1 SGHRS and CDR2 YFSETQ come from the germline V gene. After removal of 2 bases from V and 6 bases from J, the junction contained 18 bases not matched to a gene. CDR3 region: CASSLGTGGAGGPRPEQYF. The DNA of the CDR3 is TGCGCCAGCAGCTTAGGGACAGGGGGCGCGGGAGGCCCACGCCCCGAGCAGTACTTC.

The chain recombines TRBV6-6 with TRBJ2-1; 11 nucleotides line up with TRBD2. Per the germline V gene, CDR1 is MNHNY and CDR2 is SVGAGI (reference sequence). V dropped 4 bases and J dropped 7; count of bases not matched to a gene: 6. The CDR3 consists of 15 residues. In nucleotides, the CDR3 is TGTGCCAGCAGTTCGATAGCGGGAGGGTATAATGAGCAGTTCTTC. Amino acid sequence: CASSSIAGGYNEQFF.

CDR3 nucleotides: TGTGCCAGCAGCCGAGCCATAGAAGAGACCCAGTACTTC. This encodes CASSRAIEETQYF. The chain combines TRBV11-3 with TRBJ2-5; D gene uncertain. The CDR3 sequence is 13 residues long. Germline loops: CDR1 SGHNT, CDR2 YENEEA. V shed 5 bases and J shed 3 bases, with 10 bases lying between them.

This clone was recorded only once. The V gene is TRBV7-8, the J gene TRBJ1-1, with TRBD1 matching 8 bases. This CDR3 has 15 amino acids. Germline CDR1 and CDR2: SGHVS and FQNEAQ. The trim removed 7 bases at V and 0 bases at J, leaving 7 bases unmatched. CDR3 region: CASILETGVNTEAFF. In DNA form, the CDR3 reads TGTGCCAGCATCCTCGAGACAGGGGTGAACACTGAAGCTTTCTTT.

The gene calls are TRBV2 and TRBJ2-7; 8 bases map to TRBD1. Germline lookup yields CDR1 SNHLY and CDR2 FYNNEI. The CDR3 runs 13 residues. V dropped 7 bases and J dropped 2; count of bases not matched to a gene: 4. The DNA of the CDR3 is TGTGCCAGCAATACGGACAGGGCCTACGAGCAGTACTTC. It encodes CASNTDRAYEQYF.

The rearrangement links TRBV10-1 to TRBJ2-1; D is possibly TRBD1 (5 bases). The CDR3 has 15 amino acids. Trimming stripped 5 bases from V and 0 bases from J, with 11 bases between. Germline loops: CDR1 WNHNN, CDR2 SYGVQD (reference sequence). For the CDR3, the DNA is TGCGCCAGCAGTCCGGACACGAGCTCCTACAATGAGCAGTTCTTC. Protein sequence: CASSPDTSSYNEQFF.

The V call is TRBV5-1, the J call TRBJ2-2; no clear D. The length of the CDR3 is 13 residues. The V gene lost 3 bases and the J gene lost 6 bases, with 9 bases spanning the gap. Per germline, CDR1 SGHRS and CDR2 YFSETQ. The CDR3 protein is CASSSSESGELFF. CDR3 nucleotide sequence: TGCGCCAGCAGCTCCTCAGAATCCGGGGAGCTGTTTTTT.

The gene calls are TRBV6-5 and TRBJ1-1, with 7 bases matching TRBD1. Germline CDR1 MNHEY, CDR2 SVGAGI. The V gene end was trimmed by 6 bases and the J gene end by 4 bases; junction bases not matched to a gene: 8. The CDR3 is 14 residues long. The CDR3, as DNA: TGTGCCAGCAGCCTCCGGGACAGCCGCACTGAAGCTTTCTTT. It yields the protein CASSLRDSRTEAFF.

The rearrangement joins TRBV10-3 to TRBJ2-5; 9 bases agree with TRBD2. This CDR3 contains 16 residues. J lost 5 bases, V lost 0 bases, and 7 bases had no gene match. The germline CDR1 and CDR2 sequences are ENHRY and SYGVKD. The CDR3 coding sequence is TGTGCCATCAGTGAGTCGCCCAGCGGGGGGAGGGAGACCCAGTACTTC. This codes for CAISESPSGGRETQYF.

The sample holds a few counts of this clone. The chain joins TRBV6-5 to TRBJ1-2, with D unclear. Germline CDR1 MNHEY, CDR2 SVGAGI. V was cut by 8 bases and J by 8 bases, with 12 bases left in between. The CDR3 has 11 residues. The CDR3 spells CASAGSSGYTF. CDR3 coding DNA: TGTGCCAGCGCAGGTTCGAGCGGCTACACCTTC.

The chain couples TRBV27 to TRBJ2-7; 8 positions agree with TRBD1. The CDR3 sequence is 14 residues long. The germline gives CDR1 MNHEY, CDR2 SMNVEV (reference sequence). With V trimmed by 5 bases and J by 3 bases, 6 bases remained unmatched. CDR3 loop: CASSPDRGLYEQYF. The CDR3 DNA reads TGTGCCAGCAGTCCAGACAGGGGCCTCTACGAGCAGTACTTC.

CDR3 nucleotides: TGTGCCAGCAGCCAGGACAGGACTTCCTATGGCTACACCTTC. As protein: CASSQDRTSYGYTF. The J gene is TRBJ1-2, the V gene TRBV7-8; 7 nucleotides align to TRBD1. The CDR3 totals 14 residues. V was clipped by 5 bases and J by 4 bases; unmatched bases: 7. Germline V gene data show CDR1 as SGHVS and CDR2 as FQNEAQ.